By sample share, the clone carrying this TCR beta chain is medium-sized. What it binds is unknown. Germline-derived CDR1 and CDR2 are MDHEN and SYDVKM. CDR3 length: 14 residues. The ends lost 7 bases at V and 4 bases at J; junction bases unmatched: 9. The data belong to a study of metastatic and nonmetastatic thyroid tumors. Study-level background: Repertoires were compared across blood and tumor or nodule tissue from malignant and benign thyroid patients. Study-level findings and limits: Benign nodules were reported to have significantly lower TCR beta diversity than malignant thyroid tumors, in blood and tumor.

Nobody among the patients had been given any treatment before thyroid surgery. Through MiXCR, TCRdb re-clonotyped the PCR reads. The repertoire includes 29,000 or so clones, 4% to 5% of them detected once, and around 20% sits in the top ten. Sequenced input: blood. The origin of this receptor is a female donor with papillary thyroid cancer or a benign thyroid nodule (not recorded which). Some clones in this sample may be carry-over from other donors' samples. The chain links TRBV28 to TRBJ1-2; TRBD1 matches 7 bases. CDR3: CASTTIQGGYGYTF. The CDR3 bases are TGTGCCAGCACCACCATCCAGGGGGGCTATGGCTACACCTTC.